This T cell receptor (beta chain) comes out of a study of blood T cell repertoires in COVID-19. The junction had 8 bases not matched to a gene; V was cut back by 5 bases and J by 4 bases. CDR1 and CDR2 (germline): MNHEY, SVGAGI. The CDR3 totals 15 residues. Profiling relied on immunoSEQ multiplex PCR, and the TCRdb table lists in-frame clones only, not all of them. The sample lists about 25,000 clones; around 87% were seen once. The sample taken for sequencing was peripheral blood. The chain recombines TRBV6-5 with TRBJ2-7; 10 nucleotides agree with TRBD1. The TCR originated in a man in his fifties or sixties with active COVID-19. This CDR3 reads CASSTRDRGKYEQYF. CDR3 DNA sequence: TGTGCCAGCAGTACCCGGGACAGGGGAAAGTACGAGCAGTACTTC.